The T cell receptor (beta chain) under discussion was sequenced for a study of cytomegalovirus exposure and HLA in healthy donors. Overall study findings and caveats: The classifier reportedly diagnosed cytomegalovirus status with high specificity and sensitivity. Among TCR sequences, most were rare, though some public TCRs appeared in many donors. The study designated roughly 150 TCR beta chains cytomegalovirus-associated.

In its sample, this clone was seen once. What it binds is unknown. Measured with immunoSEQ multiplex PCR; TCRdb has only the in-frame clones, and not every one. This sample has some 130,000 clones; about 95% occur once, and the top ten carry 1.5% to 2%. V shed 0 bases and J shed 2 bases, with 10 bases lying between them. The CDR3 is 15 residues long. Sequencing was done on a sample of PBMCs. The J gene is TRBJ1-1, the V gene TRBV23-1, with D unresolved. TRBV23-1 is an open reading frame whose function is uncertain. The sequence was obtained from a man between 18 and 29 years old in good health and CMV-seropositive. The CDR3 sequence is CASSQSRRINTEAFF. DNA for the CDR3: TGCGCCAGCAGTCAATCCCGGCGGATCAACACTGAAGCTTTCTTT.